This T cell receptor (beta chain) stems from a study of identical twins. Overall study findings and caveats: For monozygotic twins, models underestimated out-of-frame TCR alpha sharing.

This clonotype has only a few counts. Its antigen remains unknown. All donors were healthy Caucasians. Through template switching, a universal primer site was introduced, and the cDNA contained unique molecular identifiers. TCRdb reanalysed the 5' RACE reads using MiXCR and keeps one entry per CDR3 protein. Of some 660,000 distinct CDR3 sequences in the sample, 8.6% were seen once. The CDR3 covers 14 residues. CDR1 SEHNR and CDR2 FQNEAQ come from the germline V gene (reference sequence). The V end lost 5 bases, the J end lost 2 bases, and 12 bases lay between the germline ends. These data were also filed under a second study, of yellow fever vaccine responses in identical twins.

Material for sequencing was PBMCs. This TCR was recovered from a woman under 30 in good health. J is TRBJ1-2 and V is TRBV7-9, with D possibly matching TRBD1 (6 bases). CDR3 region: CASSASGGNYGYTF. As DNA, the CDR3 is TGTGCCAGCAGCGCCTCGGGGGGCAACTATGGCTACACCTTC.